This TCR beta chain was recovered during a study of tumor T cells in aggressive B-cell lymphoma. Only in-frame clones appear in the TCRdb table, and some are missing; sequencing was by immunoSEQ multiplex PCR. The table lists hundreds of clones, about 89% of them singletons. The CDR3 is made up of 16 amino acids. The germline CDR1 and CDR2 sequences are MGHRA and YSYEKL. V was trimmed by 2 bases and J by 5 bases, leaving 16 bases between them. This rearrangement joins TRBV4-1 to TRBJ2-1; a possible D gene is TRBD1 (6 bases). The specimen sequenced was tumor tissue. The receptor was isolated from an adult with diffuse large B cell lymphoma. Here the CDR3 DNA reads TGCGCCAGCAGCCAAAAAACAGGGCGGGTGGACAATGAGCAGTTCTTC. It is translated as CASSQKTGRVDNEQFF.